The subject of this entry is one T cell receptor beta chain. Its antigen is not identified. These data belong to a study of CD8 T cells in ankylosing spondylitis. Study-level findings and limits: Characteristic, it appeared, of ankylosing spondylitis blood was a TCR beta motif of eight highly homologous variants. It was reported that disease-linked clones were significantly enriched in matched ankylosing spondylitis synovial fluid.

The CDR3 length is 12 residues. CDR1 is SQVTM and CDR2 is ANQGSEA in the germline V gene. V was trimmed by 4 bases and J by 2 bases, leaving 8 bases between them. The TCR beta libraries were generated through quantitative 5'-RACE incorporating molecular barcodes. Each CDR3 protein gets one entry after TCRdb re-called the 5' RACE reads with MiXCR. The sample has roughly 700,000 distinct CDR3 sequences, about 20% seen once. This clonotype was sampled from a male donor with ankylosing spondylitis. Source material: blood, either unsorted or a sorted T cell fraction (not recorded which). The rearrangement links TRBV29-1 to TRBJ1-1, with D unclear. In DNA form, the CDR3 reads TGCAGCGTTGTGATTACCAACACTGAAGCTTTCTTT. Its translation is CSVVITNTEAFF.